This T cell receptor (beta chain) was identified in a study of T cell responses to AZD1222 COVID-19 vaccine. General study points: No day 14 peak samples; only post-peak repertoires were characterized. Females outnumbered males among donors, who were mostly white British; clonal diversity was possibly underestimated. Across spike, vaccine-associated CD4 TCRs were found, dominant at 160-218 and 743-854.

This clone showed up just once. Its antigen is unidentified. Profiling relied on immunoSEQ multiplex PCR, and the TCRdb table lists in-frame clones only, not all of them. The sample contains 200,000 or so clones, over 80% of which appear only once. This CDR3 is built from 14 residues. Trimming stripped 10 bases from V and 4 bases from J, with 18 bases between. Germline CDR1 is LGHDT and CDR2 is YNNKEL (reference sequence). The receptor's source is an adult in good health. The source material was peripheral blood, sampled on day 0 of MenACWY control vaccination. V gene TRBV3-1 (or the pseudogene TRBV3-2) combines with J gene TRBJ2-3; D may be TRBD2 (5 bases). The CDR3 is CATDGAPGADTQYF. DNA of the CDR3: TGTGCCACCGATGGTGCACCCGGGGCAGATACGCAGTATTTT.